What follows are 9 T cell receptor beta chains derived from one specimen sequenced in a study of T cells in Graves' hyperthyroidism and ophthalmopathy (dated by TCRdb to between 2018 and 2020). The method behind the library was multiplex PCR. Sequencing used an Illumina HiSeq 2000. The TCR beta CDR3 regions were amplified from the RNA transcripts. The TCR CDR3 was subjected to a first round of RT-PCR using the HTBI primer set and the Qiagen OneStep RT-PCR kit. TCRdb handled the public reads itself, with Q25 trimming in fastp and clone calling in MiXCR, and kept productive beta chains. CDR3 protein sequences are deduplicated, and each keeps its most common genes and DNA. The sample data list roughly 550,000 distinct CDR3 sequences, and approximately 16% of these were observed just once. Roughly 29% of the sample is held by the ten biggest clonotypes. The sample consisted of blood. Source of these receptors: a woman between 25 and 40 years old with Graves' ophthalmopathy.

This clonotype has just a few counts. V and J are TRBV6-6 and TRBJ2-7, with D perhaps matching TRBD1 (6 bases). V was clipped by 2 bases and J by 6 bases, with 11 bases between them. The germline CDR1 and CDR2 sequences are MNHNY and SVGAGI (reference sequence). The CDR3 runs 13 residues. The DNA for the CDR3 is TGTGCCAGCAGTTACGAAGGGGGTAGCGAGCAGTACTTC. It is translated as CASSYEGGSEQYF.

This clonotype was counted only a few times. The V gene is TRBV5-1, the J gene TRBJ2-2, with 8 bases lining up with TRBD1. Trimming removed 4 bases from V and 0 bases from J; junction bases left unmatched: 2. The CDR3 loop spans 15 amino acids. Germline lookup yields CDR1 SGHRS and CDR2 YFSETQ. In nucleotides, the CDR3 is TGCGCCAGCAGCAGGGACAGGTCGAACACCGGGGAGCTGTTTTTT. Its protein product is CASSRDRSNTGELFF.

This clonotype was counted only a few times. The chain links TRBV28 to TRBJ2-1; D not certain. Germline CDR1 MDHEN, CDR2 SYDVKM. The CDR3 has 15 amino acids. Deletions cut 3 bases from V and 7 bases from J, with 16 bases between. CDR3: CASSFLGNKRNEQFF. In nucleotides, the CDR3 is TGTGCCAGCAGTTTTTTGGGAAACAAGCGTAATGAGCAGTTCTTC. The complete variable domain, with remaining parts taken from reference TRBV28 and TRBJ2-1, reads DVKVTQSSRYLVKRTGEKVFLECVQDMDHENMFWYRQDPGLGLRLIYFSYDVKMKEKGDIPEGYSVSREKKERFSLILESASTNQTSMYLCASSFLGNKRNEQFFGPGTRLTVL.

On this clonotype itself: With a much larger clone just one base away, this may be a read error. J is TRBJ2-1 and V is TRBV20-1; weak D call: TRBD1 (6 bases). Germline values: CDR1 DFQATT, CDR2 SNEGSKA (reference sequence). The CDR3 runs 17 residues. The CDR3 loop is CSARLGMTGELYNEQSF. CDR3 nucleotide sequence: TGCAGTGCTAGATTGGGAATGACAGGCGAGCTGTACAATGAGCAGTCCTTC.

The chain has TRBV28 and TRBJ1-2; D is uncertain. V was shortened by 2 bases and J by 4 bases, with 8 bases between the two germline ends. Germline CDR1 and CDR2: MDHEN and SYDVKM. This CDR3 contains 13 residues. The CDR3 nucleotides read TGTGCCAGCAGTTTACCCACAGCCTATGGCTACACCTTC. As protein: CASSLPTAYGYTF.

This clonotype was counted a few times. The chain uses TRBV19 and TRBJ2-1; D call uncertain. The CDR3 contains 14 residues. CDR1 is LNHDA, CDR2 SQIVND, per germline (reference sequence). V lost 7 bases and J 3 bases, leaving 13 bases between the germline ends. CDR3 in DNA: TGTGCCAGTACCCCTTCCTACCTCTACAATGAGCAGTTCTTC. Residues: CASTPSYLYNEQFF.

The genes are TRBV19 and TRBJ2-7, with D perhaps matching TRBD1 or TRBD2 (5 bases each). The length of the CDR3 is 14 residues. Germline V gene lookup returns CDR1 LNHDA and CDR2 SQIVND (reference sequence). With 2 bases removed from V and 1 base from J, the gap between germline ends came to 9 bases. CDR3 loop: CASSIRGASYEQYF. The CDR3 DNA follows: TGTGCCAGTAGTATAAGGGGAGCGTCCTACGAGCAGTACTTC. Based on the CDR3 plus reference TRBV19 and TRBJ2-7, the full variable domain is DGGITQSPKYLFRKEGQNVTLSCEQNLNHDAMYWYRQDPGQGLRLIYYSQIVNDFQKGDIAEGYSVSREKKESFPLTVTSAQKNPTAFYLCASSIRGASYEQYFGPGTRLTVT.

This chain uses TRBV6-5 with TRBJ2-2; TRBD1 might be the D (6 bases). The germline V gene encodes CDR1 MNHEY and CDR2 SVGAGI. The germline V and J ends were trimmed by 4 bases and 0 bases, with 15 bases remaining between them. CDR3 length: 17 residues. This chain's CDR3 is CASSLSGQSANTGELFF. The CDR3, as DNA: TGTGCCAGCAGTTTGAGTGGACAGAGCGCGAACACCGGGGAGCTGTTTTTT.

This clonotype was seen more than once but under ten times. The rearrangement links TRBV15 to TRBJ1-2; unclear D gene. The CDR3 covers 13 residues. Trimming pared 4 bases from V and 7 bases from J, leaving 13 bases between. Germline loops: CDR1 LNHNV, CDR2 YYDKDF (reference sequence). CDR3 protein: CATSIYTGGGYTF. CDR3 nucleotide sequence: TGTGCCACCAGCATTTACACGGGCGGTGGCTACACCTTC.